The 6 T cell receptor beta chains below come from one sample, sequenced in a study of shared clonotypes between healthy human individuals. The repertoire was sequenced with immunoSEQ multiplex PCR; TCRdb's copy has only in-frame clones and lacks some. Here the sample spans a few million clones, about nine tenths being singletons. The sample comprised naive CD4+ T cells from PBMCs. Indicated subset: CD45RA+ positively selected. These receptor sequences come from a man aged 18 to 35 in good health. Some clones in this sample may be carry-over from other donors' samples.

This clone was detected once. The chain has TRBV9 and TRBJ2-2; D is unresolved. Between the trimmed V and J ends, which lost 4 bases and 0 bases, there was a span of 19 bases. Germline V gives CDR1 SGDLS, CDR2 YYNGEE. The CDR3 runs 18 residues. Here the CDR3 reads CASSTPLVARPNTGELFF. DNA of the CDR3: TGTGCCAGCAGCACTCCCCTGGTCGCACGACCGAACACCGGGGAGCTGTTTTTT.

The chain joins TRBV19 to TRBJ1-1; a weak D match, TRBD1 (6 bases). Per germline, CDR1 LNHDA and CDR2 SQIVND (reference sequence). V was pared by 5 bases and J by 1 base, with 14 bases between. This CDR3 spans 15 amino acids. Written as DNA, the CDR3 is TGTGCCAGTAGTCTGACAGGAGCGGCGAACACTGAAGCTTTCTTT. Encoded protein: CASSLTGAANTEAFF.

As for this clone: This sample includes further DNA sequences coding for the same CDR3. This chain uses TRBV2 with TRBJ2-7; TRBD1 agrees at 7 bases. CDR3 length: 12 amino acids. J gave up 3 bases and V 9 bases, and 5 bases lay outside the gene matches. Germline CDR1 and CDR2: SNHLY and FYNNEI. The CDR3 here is CASTRQGYEQYF. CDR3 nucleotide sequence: TGTGCCAGTACACGACAGGGCTACGAGCAGTACTTC.

CDR3 in amino acids: CASSLTPGLAGETDTQYF. CDR3 DNA: TGTGCCAGCAGCTTAACCCCGGGACTAGCGGGAGAGACAGATACGCAGTATTTT. This chain connects TRBV7-9 to TRBJ2-3, with 14 bases that match TRBD2. The CDR3 extends over 18 amino acids. The germline CDR1 and CDR2 sequences are SEHNR and FQNEAQ (reference sequence). V was clipped by 2 bases and J by 3 bases; unmatched bases: 7.

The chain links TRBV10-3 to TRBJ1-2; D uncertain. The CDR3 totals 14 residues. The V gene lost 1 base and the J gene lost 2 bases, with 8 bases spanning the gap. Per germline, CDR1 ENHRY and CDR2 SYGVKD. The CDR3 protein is CAISELTWNYGYTF. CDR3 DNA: TGTGCCATCAGTGAGTTAACCTGGAACTATGGCTACACCTTC.

The CDR3 DNA sequence: TGTGCCAGCAGCTTACAAGGACCTAGCACAGATACGCAGTATTTT. Protein: CASSLQGPSTDTQYF. The rearrangement uses TRBV7-3 and TRBJ2-3; D is undetermined. Trimming stripped 2 bases from V and 0 bases from J, with 9 bases between. The V gene's germline CDR1 is SGHTA and CDR2 FQGTGA. The CDR3 contains 15 residues.